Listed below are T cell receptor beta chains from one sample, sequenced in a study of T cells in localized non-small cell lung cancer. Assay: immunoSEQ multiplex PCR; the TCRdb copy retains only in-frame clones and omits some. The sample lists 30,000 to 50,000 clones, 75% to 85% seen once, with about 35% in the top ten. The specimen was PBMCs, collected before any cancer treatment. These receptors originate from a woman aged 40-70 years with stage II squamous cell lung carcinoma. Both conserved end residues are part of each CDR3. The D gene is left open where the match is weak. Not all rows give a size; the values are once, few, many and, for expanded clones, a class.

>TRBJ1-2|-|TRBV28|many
TGTGCCAGCAGTTTATCCATGGGCGGGGCTAACTATGGCTACACCTTC
CASSLSMGGANYGYTF
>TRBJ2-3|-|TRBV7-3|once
TGTGCCAGCAGCCCCGCAGGGGATCGCACAGATACGCAGTATTTT
CASSPAGDRTDTQYF
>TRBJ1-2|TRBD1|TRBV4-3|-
TGCGCCAGCAGCCTATCCGGGACAGGGCTCTATGGCTACACCTTC
CASSLSGTGLYGYTF
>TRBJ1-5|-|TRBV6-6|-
TGTGCCAGCAGTTACGGTCTGCGAAATCAGCCCCAGCATTTT
CASSYGLRNQPQHF
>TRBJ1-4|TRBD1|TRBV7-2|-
TGTGCCAGCAGCTTAGTGGGACAGGGGAATAACAATGAAAAACTGTTTTTT
CASSLVGQGNNNEKLFF
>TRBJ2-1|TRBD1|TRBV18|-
TGTGCCAGCGGCGGGACAGGGGATCCCAATGAGCAGTTCTTC
CASGGTGDPNEQFF
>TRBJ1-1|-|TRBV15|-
TGTGCCACCAGAGGGGGGGGATTCTTGGAAGCTTTCTTT
CATRGGGFLEAFF
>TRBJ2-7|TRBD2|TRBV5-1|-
TGCGCCAGCAGCCCGGGACTAGGCTACGAGCAGTACTTC
CASSPGLGYEQYF
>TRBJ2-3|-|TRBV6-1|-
TGTGCCAGCGGGGGGCCTAGCACAGATACGCAGTATTTT
CASGGPSTDTQYF
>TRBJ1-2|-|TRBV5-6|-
TGTGCCAGCAGCATAGGGGGAGTCGGTGGCTACACCTTC
CASSIGGVGGYTF
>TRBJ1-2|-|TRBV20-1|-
TGCAGTGCTAGTAGGCAGGATGGCTACACCTTC
CSASRQDGYTF
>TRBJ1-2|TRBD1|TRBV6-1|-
TGTGCCAGCAGTGAAGTTCGACAGGGTTTGCCTGGCAACTATGGCTACACCTTC
CASSEVRQGLPGNYGYTF
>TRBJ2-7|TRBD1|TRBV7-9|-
TGTGCCAGCAGCTTAGCAACAGGGGGAAGGTCCTACGAGCAGTACTTC
CASSLATGGRSYEQYF
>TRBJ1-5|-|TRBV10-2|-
TGCGCCAGCAGTGCGAGCACAGCCGGTCAGCCCCAGCATTTT
CASSASTAGQPQHF
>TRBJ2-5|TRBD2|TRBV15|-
TGTGCCACCAGCCTGCGGGGGGGGTTCCAAAGCTTATACCAAGAGACCCAGTACTTC
CATSLRGGFQSLYQETQYF
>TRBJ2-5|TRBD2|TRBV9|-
TGTGCCAGCAGCGTAGTAGGGGAGGGAGAGACCCAGTACTTC
CASSVVGEGETQYF
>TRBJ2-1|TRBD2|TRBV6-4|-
TGTGCCAGCAGTGCGACCCGGGGGGGTGGGGAGCAGTTCTTC
CASSATRGGGEQFF
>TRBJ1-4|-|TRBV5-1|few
TGCGCCAGCAGTTCGGGGAACTCAACTAATGAAAAACTGTTTTTT
CASSSGNSTNEKLFF
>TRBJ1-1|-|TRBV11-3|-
TGTGCCAGCAGCTCCTCCGGGGGGGGAGCTTTCTTT
CASSSSGGGAFF
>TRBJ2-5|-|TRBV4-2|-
TGTGCCAGCAGCCAAGATCTAACTATTGAAGAGACCCAGTACTTC
CASSQDLTIEETQYF
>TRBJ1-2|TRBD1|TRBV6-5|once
TGTGCCACCCGTTTCGGGACAGACTATGGCTACACCTTC
CATRFGTDYGYTF
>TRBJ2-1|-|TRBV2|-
TGTGCCAGCGGTAAGACTAGCTACAATGAGCAGTTCTTC
CASGKTSYNEQFF
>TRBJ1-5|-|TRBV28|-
TGTGCCAGCAGTTTATTGCAGGGGAGGGATCAGCCCCAGCATTTT
CASSLLQGRDQPQHF
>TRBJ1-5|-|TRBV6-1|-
TGTGCCAGCAGTGAAGCCCTTAATCAGCCCCAGCATTTT
CASSEALNQPQHF
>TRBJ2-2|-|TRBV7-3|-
TGTGCCAGCAGCTTAGACTCAAAAACCGGGGAGCTGTTTTTT
CASSLDSKTGELFF
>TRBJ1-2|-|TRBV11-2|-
TGTGCCAGCAGCTCGTATGAGTATGGCTACACCTTC
CASSSYEYGYTF
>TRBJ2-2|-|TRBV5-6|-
TGTGCCAGCAGCCCCCAGACCGGGGAGCTGTTTTTT
CASSPQTGELFF
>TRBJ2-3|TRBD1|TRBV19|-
TGTGCCAGTAGTCCCCCGATAGACAGGGGCACAGATACGCAGTATTTT
CASSPPIDRGTDTQYF
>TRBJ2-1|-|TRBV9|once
TGTGCCAGCAGCGAGGGGACCACGCAGTTCTTC
CASSEGTTQFF
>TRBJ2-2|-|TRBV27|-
TGTGCCAGCAGTTTTAGGGCAGGGGTGCTTCGGTATGCCGGGGAGCTGTTTTTT
CASSFRAGVLRYAGELFF
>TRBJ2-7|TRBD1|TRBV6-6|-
TGTGCCAGCAGTTGGCAGGGGGCGCGAGAGCAGTACTTC
CASSWQGAREQYF
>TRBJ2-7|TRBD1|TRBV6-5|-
TGTGCCAGCAGTTACTCGGGACAGGGGGCTTACGAGCAGTACTTC
CASSYSGQGAYEQYF
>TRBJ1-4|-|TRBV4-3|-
TGCGCCAGCAGCCAAGCCGGGATTACTAATGAAAAACTGTTTTTT
CASSQAGITNEKLFF
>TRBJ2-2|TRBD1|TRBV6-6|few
TGTGCCAGCAGGGTTCGACAGGGAAACACCGGGGAGCTGTTTTTT
CASRVRQGNTGELFF
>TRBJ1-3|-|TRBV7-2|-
TGTGCCAGCAGCTTAGTCGGCGGAGGGGCCGAGAGATACACCATATATTTT
CASSLVGGGAERYTIYF
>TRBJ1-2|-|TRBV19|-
TGTGCCAGTAGGACCACCGGGACACAACATTATGGCTACACCTTC
CASRTTGTQHYGYTF
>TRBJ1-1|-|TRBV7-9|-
TGTGCCAGCAGCTTGGGTAGCACTGAAGCTTTCTTT
CASSLGSTEAFF
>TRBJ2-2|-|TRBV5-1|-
TGCGCCAGCAGCCATTCCCCCCAGGGTTTAGTTACCGGGGAGCTGTTTTTT
CASSHSPQGLVTGELFF
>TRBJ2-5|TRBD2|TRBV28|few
TGTGCCAGCGTTAGCGGGGGACAAGAGACCCAGTACTTC
CASVSGGQETQYF
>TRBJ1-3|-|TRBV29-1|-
TGCAGCGCTTCGGGGCAGCAGGTTGGAAACACCATATATTTT
CSASGQQVGNTIYF
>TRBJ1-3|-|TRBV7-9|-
TGTGCCAGCAGCTTAGACGCGGAGAGCTCTGGAAACACCATATATTTT
CASSLDAESSGNTIYF
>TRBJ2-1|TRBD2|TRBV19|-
TGTGCCAGTAGTCTGGGACTAGCGGGAGTAAATGAGCAGTTCTTC
CASSLGLAGVNEQFF
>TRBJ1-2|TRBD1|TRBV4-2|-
TGTGCCAGCAGCCAATCCCCCGGGACAGGGGCCCTTAACTATGGCTACACCTTC
CASSQSPGTGALNYGYTF
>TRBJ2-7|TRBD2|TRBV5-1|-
TGCGCCAGCAGCCGGGCGGGACTAGCGGCCGCCTACGAGCAGTACTTC
CASSRAGLAAAYEQYF
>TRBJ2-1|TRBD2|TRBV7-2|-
TGTGCCAGCACCGCGGGGGCCTACAATGAGCAGTTCTTC
CASTAGAYNEQFF
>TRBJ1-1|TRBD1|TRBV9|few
TGTGCCAGCAGCCGATCTGGACAGGAGGGCACTGAAGCTTTCTTT
CASSRSGQEGTEAFF
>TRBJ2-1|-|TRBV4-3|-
TGCGCCAGCAGCCAACACACCGGGGAGAACAATGAGCAGTTCTTC
CASSQHTGENNEQFF
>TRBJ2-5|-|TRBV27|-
TGTGCCAGCAGTTTCGGTTGGGGGGCGGAGACCCAGTACTTC
CASSFGWGAETQYF
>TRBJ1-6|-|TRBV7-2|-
TGTGCCAGCAGCCTCCGCGAAGATTCACCCCTCCACTTT
CASSLREDSPLHF
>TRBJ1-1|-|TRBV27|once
TGTGCCAGCAGTTTATCAGGGAGCCCGAACACTGAAGCTTTCTTT
CASSLSGSPNTEAFF
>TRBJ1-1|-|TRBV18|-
TGTGCCAGCTCACCTACAAGGGGGGAGACTGAAGCTTTCTTT
CASSPTRGETEAFF